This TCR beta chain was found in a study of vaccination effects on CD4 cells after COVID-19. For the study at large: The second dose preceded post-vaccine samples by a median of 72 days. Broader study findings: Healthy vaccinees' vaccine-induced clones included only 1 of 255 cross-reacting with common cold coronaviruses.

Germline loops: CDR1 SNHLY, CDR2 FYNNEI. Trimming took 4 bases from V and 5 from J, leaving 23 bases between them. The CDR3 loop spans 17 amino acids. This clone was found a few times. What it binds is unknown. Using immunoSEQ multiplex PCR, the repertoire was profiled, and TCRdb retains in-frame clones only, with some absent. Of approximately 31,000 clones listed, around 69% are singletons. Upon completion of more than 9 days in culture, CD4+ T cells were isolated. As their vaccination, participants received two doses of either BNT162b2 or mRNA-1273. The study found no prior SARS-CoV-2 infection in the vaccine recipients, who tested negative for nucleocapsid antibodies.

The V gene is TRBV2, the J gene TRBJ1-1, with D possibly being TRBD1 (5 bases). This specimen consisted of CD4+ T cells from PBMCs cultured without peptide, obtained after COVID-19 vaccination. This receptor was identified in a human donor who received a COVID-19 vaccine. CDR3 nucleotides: TGTGCCAGCAGTGTGCCCTACAGAGGGACCGGAGGGACTGAAGCTTTCTTT. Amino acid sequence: CASSVPYRGTGGTEAFF.